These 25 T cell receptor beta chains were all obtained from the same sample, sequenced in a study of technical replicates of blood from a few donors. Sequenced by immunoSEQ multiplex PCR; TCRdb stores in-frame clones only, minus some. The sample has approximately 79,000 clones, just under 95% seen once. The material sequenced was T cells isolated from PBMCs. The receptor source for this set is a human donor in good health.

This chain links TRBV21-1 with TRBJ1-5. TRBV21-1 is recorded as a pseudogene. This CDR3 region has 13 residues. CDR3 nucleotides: TGTGCCAGCAGCAGGGGAGATAATCAGCCCCAGCATTTT. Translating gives CASSRGDNQPQHF.

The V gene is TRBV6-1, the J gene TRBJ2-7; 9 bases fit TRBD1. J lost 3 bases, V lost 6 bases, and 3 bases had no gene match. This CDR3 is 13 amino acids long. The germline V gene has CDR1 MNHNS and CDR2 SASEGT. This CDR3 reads CASRGTGNYEQYF. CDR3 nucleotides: TGTGCCAGCAGGGGGACAGGGAACTACGAGCAGTACTTC.

This CDR3 reads CASRGETQYF. The DNA for the CDR3 is TGTGCCAGCCGGGGGGAGACCCAGTACTTC. The chain is built from TRBV19 and TRBJ2-5; D is possibly TRBD2 (6 bases). The V and J ends lost 9 bases and 5 bases respectively, with 7 bases between them. The CDR3 extends over 10 amino acids. Germline V gives CDR1 LNHDA, CDR2 SQIVND (reference sequence).

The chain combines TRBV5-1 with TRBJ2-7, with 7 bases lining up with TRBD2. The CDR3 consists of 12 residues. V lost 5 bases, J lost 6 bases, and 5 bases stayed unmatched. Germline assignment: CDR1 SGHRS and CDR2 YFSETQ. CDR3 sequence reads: CASRREFGEQYF. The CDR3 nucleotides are TGCGCCAGCAGGCGGGAGTTCGGCGAGCAGTACTTC. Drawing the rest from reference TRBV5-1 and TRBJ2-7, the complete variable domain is KAGVTQTPRYLIKTRGQQVTLSCSPISGHRSVSWYQQTPGQGLQFLFEYFSETQRNKGNFPGRFSGRQFSNSRSEMNVSTLELGDSALYLCASRREFGEQYFGPGTRLTVT.

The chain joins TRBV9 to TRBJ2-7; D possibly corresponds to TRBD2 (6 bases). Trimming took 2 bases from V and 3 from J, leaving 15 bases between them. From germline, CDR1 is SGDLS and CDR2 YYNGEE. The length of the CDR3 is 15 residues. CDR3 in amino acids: CASSVSGGPLYEQYF. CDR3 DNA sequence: TGTGCCAGCAGCGTGTCAGGAGGGCCTCTCTACGAGCAGTACTTC.

The CDR3 spells CASSEWRGPAEAFF. CDR3 DNA sequence: TGTGCCAGCAGTGAATGGAGAGGGCCAGCTGAAGCTTTCTTT. V and J are TRBV25-1 and TRBJ1-1, with D unresolved. The V gene's germline CDR1 is MGHDK and CDR2 SYGVNS. The CDR3 is 14 amino acids. V was clipped by 1 base and J by 6 bases, with 12 bases between them.

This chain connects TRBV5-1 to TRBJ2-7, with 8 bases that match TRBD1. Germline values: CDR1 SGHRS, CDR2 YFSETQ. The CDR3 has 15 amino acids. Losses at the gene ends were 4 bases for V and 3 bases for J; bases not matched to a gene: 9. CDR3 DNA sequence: TGCGCCAGCAGCGGATGGACAGGGCCAAACTACGAGCAGTACTTC. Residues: CASSGWTGPNYEQYF. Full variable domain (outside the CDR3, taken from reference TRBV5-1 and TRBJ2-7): KAGVTQTPRYLIKTRGQQVTLSCSPISGHRSVSWYQQTPGQGLQFLFEYFSETQRNKGNFPGRFSGRQFSNSRSEMNVSTLELGDSALYLCASSGWTGPNYEQYFGPGTRLTVT.

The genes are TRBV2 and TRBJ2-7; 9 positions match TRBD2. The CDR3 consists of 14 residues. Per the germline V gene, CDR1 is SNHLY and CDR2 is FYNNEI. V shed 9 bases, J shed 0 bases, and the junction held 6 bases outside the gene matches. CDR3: CASQVTSGSYEQYF. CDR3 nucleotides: TGTGCCAGTCAAGTGACTAGCGGCTCCTACGAGCAGTACTTC.

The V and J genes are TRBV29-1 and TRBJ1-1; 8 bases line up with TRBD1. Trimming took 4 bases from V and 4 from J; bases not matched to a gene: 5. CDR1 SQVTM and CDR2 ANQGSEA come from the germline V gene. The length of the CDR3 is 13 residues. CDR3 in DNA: TGCAGCGTTGGACAGGGGCCAGGCACTGAAGCTTTCTTT. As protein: CSVGQGPGTEAFF.

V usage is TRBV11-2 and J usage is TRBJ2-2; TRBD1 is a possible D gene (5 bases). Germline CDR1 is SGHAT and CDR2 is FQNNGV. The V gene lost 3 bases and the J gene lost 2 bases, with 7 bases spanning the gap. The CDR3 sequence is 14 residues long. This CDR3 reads CASSFRVNTGELFF. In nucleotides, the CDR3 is TGTGCCAGCAGCTTCAGGGTTAACACCGGGGAGCTGTTTTTT.

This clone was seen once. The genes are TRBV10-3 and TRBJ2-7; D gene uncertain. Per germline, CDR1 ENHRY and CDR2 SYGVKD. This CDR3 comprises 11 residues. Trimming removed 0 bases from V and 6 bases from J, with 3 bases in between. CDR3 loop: CAISESSEQYF. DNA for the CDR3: TGTGCCATCAGTGAGTCCAGCGAGCAGTACTTC.

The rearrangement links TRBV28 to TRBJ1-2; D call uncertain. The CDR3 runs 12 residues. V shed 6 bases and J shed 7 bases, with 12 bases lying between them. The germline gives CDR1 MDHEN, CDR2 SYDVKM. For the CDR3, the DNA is TGTGCCAGCAGCGATCGGGATCTTGGCTACACCTTC. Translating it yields CASSDRDLGYTF.

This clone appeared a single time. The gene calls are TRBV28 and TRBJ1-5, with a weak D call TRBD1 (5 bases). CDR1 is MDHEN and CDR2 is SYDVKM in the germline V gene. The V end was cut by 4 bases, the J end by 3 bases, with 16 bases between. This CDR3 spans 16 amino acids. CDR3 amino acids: CASSSNSLRVNQPQHF. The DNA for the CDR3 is TGTGCCAGCAGTTCAAACTCGCTCAGGGTCAATCAGCCCCAGCATTTT.

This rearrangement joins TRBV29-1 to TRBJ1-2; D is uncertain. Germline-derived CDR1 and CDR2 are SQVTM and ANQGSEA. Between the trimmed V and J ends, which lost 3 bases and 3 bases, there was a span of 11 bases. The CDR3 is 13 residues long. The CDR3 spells CSVDVGEDYGYTF. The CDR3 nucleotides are TGCAGCGTTGACGTTGGAGAGGACTATGGCTACACCTTC.

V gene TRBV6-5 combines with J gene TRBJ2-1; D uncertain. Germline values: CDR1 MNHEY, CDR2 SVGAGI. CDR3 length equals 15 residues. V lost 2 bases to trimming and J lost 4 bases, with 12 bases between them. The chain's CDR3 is CASSYRRGTYNEQFF. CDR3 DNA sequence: TGTGCCAGCAGTTACAGGAGAGGTACTTACAATGAGCAGTTCTTC.

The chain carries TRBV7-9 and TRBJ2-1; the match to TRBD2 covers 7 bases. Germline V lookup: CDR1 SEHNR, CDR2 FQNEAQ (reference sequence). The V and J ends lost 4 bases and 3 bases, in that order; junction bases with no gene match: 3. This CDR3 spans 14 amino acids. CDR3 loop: CASSSPSGYNEQFF. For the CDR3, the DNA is TGTGCCAGCAGCTCTCCTAGCGGCTACAATGAGCAGTTCTTC.

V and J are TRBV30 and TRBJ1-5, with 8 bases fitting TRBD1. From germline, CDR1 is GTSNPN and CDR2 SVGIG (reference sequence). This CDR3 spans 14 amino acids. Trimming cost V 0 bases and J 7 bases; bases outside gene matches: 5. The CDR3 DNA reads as TGTGCCTGGAGTGTGGACAGGGAGATCCAGCCCCAGCATTTT. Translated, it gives CAWSVDREIQPQHF.

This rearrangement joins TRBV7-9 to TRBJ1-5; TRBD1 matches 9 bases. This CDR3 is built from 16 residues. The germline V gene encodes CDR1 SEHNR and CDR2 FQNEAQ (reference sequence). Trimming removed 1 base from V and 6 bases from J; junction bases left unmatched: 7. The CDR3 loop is CASSLGSGTGSQPQHF. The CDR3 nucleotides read TGTGCCAGCAGCTTAGGGTCCGGGACAGGGAGTCAGCCCCAGCATTTT.

The CDR3 DNA reads TGTGCCAGCAGCCAACATAGCGGGAGGTATTTT. Protein: CASSQHSGRYF. The rearrangement joins TRBV6-6 to TRBJ2-3, with 9 bases aligning to TRBD2. The CDR3 extends over 11 amino acids. Germline CDR1 MNHNY, CDR2 SVGAGI (reference sequence). V dropped 6 bases and J dropped 14; count of bases not matched to a gene: 6.

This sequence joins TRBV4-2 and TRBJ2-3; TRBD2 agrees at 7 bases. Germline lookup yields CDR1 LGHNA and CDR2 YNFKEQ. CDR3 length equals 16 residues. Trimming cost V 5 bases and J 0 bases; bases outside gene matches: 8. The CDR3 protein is CASSAVTSQSTDTQYF. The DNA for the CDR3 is TGTGCCAGCAGCGCTGTGACTAGCCAGAGCACAGATACGCAGTATTTT.

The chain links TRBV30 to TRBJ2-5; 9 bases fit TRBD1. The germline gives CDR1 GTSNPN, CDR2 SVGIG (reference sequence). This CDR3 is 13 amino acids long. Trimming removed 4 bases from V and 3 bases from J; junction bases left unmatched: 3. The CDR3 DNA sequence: TGTGCCTGGATACGGACAGGGGAAGAGACCCAGTACTTC. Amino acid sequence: CAWIRTGEETQYF.

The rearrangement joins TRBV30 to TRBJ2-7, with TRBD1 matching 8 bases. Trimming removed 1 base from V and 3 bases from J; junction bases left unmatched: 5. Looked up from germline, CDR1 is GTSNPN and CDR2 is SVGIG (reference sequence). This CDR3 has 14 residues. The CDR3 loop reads CAWSEWTGNYEQYF. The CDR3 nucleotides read TGTGCCTGGAGTGAATGGACAGGGAACTACGAGCAGTACTTC.

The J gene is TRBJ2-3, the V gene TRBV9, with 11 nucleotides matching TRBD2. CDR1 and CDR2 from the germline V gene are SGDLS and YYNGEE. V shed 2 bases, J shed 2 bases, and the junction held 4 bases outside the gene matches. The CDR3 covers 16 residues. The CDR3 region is CASSVGTSGYTDTQYF. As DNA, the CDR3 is TGTGCCAGCAGCGTGGGGACTAGCGGTTACACAGATACGCAGTATTTT.

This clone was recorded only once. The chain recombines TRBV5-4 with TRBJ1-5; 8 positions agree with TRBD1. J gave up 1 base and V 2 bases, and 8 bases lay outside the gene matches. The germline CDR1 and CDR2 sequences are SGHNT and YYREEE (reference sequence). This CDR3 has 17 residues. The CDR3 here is CASSLRTGRGSNQPQHF. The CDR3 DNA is TGTGCCAGCAGCTTAAGGACAGGGAGGGGAAGCAATCAGCCCCAGCATTTT.

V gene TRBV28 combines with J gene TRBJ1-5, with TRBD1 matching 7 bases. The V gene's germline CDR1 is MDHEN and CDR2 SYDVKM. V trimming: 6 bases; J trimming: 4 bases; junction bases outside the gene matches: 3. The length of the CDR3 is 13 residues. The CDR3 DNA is TGTGCCAGCAGAGACAGGGTAAATCAGCCCCAGCATTTT. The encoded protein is CASRDRVNQPQHF.